The present T cell receptor beta chain was sequenced within a study of T cell responses to AZD1222 COVID-19 vaccine. Study-level points and caveats: Researchers took repertoire samples only after the peak T cell response had come. Females outnumbered males among donors, who were mostly white British; clonal diversity was possibly underestimated.

Second-dose schedules of about 4 or about 12 weeks were combined. TCRdb's copy holds only in-frame clones and misses some; the assay was immunoSEQ multiplex PCR. Counted here are about 72,000 clones, roughly nine tenths occurring once; the ten biggest clones make up over 25%. In germline, CDR1 is LNHDA, CDR2 SQIVND (reference sequence). This CDR3 contains 16 residues. Trimming shortened V by 5 bases and J by 1 base, and 18 bases separated the two germline ends. In regard to this clone: Its cognate antigen is unknown.

This material consisted of peripheral blood, taken 28 days after the second AZD1222 dose. This clonotype was sampled from an adult who received the AZD1222 COVID-19 vaccine. The V and J genes are TRBV19 and TRBJ2-7; maybe TRBD2 (6 bases). DNA of the CDR3: TGTGCCAGTAGTCCGCGGAGGGAGCGGAAATCCTACGAGCAGTACTTC. Translating it yields CASSPRRERKSYEQYF.